The 8 T cell receptor beta chains given below trace back to one sample, sequenced in a study of cytomegalovirus exposure and HLA in healthy donors. The PCR ran on 60 Vbeta and 13 Jbeta primers. The method was immunoSEQ multiplex PCR; TCRdb's version includes in-frame clones alone and lacks a portion of them. The sample includes 80,000 or so clones, around three quarters of them seen just once. Sequencing used PBMCs. These receptors all come from a man aged 35 to 55 in good health and CMV-seronegative.

This clone was seen only once. This sequence joins TRBV9 and TRBJ1-5; tentatively, D is TRBD1 (6 bases). V lost 1 base and J lost 2, with 10 bases in between. The CDR3 loop spans 15 amino acids. Germline values: CDR1 SGDLS, CDR2 YYNGEE. CDR3 bases: TGTGCCAGCAGCGTATCGGGGGGCGGCAATCAGCCCCAGCATTTT. Protein sequence: CASSVSGGGNQPQHF.

This chain's CDR3 is CASSLSGLAGGSTDTQYF. Written as DNA, the CDR3 is TGTGCCAGCAGTTTATCGGGACTAGCGGGAGGTAGCACAGATACGCAGTATTTT. The chain couples TRBV28 to TRBJ2-3; TRBD2 matches at 15 bases. The trim removed 1 base at V and 0 bases at J, leaving 2 bases unmatched. Germline-derived CDR1 and CDR2 are MDHEN and SYDVKM. The CDR3 length is 18 residues. Filled out from reference TRBV28 and TRBJ2-3, the complete variable domain reads DVKVTQSSRYLVKRTGEKVFLECVQDMDHENMFWYRQDPGLGLRLIYFSYDVKMKEKGDIPEGYSVSREKKERFSLILESASTNQTSMYLCASSLSGLAGGSTDTQYFGPGTRLTVL.

This clone was seen just once. This rearrangement joins TRBV9 to TRBJ1-2, with no clear D. CDR3 size: 13 residues. Germline lookup yields CDR1 SGDLS and CDR2 YYNGEE. With 0 bases removed from V and 4 bases from J, the gap between germline ends came to 7 bases. CDR3 protein: CASSVVGVYGYTF. The CDR3 nucleotides are TGTGCCAGCAGCGTAGTCGGAGTCTATGGCTACACCTTC.

J is TRBJ2-2 and V is TRBV14; the D gene is possibly TRBD1 (5 bases). With 0 bases removed from V and 0 bases from J, the gap between germline ends came to 14 bases. This CDR3 is 18 amino acids long. Per the germline V gene, CDR1 is SGHDN and CDR2 is FVKESK. CDR3 sequence: CASSQDPMTAANTGELFF. The DNA of the CDR3 is TGTGCCAGCAGCCAAGATCCGATGACAGCCGCGAACACCGGGGAGCTGTTTTTT.

The chain couples TRBV7-9 to TRBJ2-1; TRBD2 agrees at 8 bases. CDR1 and CDR2 from the germline V gene are SEHNR and FQNEAQ (reference sequence). Trimming cost V 3 bases and J 0 bases; bases outside gene matches: 4. CDR3 size: 16 residues. The CDR3 DNA follows: TGTGCCAGCAGCTTGGGGCTAGCGGGCTCCTACAATGAGCAGTTCTTC. Amino acid sequence: CASSLGLAGSYNEQFF. Supplemented by reference TRBV7-9 and TRBJ2-1, the full variable domain reads DTGVSQNPRHKITKRGQNVTFRCDPISEHNRLYWYRQTLGQGPEFLTYFQNEAQLEKSRLLSDRFSAERPKGSFSTLEIQRTEQGDSAMYLCASSLGLAGSYNEQFFGPGTRLTVL.

The chain is built from TRBV20-1 and TRBJ2-7; D is unresolved. V was pared by 5 bases and J by 4 bases, with 6 bases between. CDR1 and CDR2 (germline): DFQATT, SNEGSKA (reference sequence). CDR3 size: 10 residues. The CDR3 coding sequence is TGCAGTGCTCAAGCATACGAGCAGTACTTC. As protein: CSAQAYEQYF.

The V call is TRBV6-5, the J call TRBJ2-2, with no clear D. Germline CDR1 reads MNHEY; CDR2 reads SVGAGI. Trimming removed 4 bases at V and 2 bases at J, with 14 bases between. The CDR3 is 16 amino acids. CDR3 in amino acids: CASSSGEGRNTGELFF. CDR3 DNA: TGTGCCAGCAGTTCCGGAGAAGGCCGCAACACCGGGGAGCTGTTTTTT.

This clone was seen only once. This chain uses TRBV27 with TRBJ2-7; perhaps TRBD2 as D (6 bases). From germline, CDR1 is MNHEY and CDR2 SMNVEV (reference sequence). Trimming pared 2 bases from V and 2 bases from J, leaving 13 bases between. This CDR3 has 15 residues. The CDR3 DNA is TGTGCCAGCAGTTTACGTGTGGGGGGTCCCTACGAGCAGTACTTC. Its protein product is CASSLRVGGPYEQYF.